One sample yielded the 25 T cell receptor beta chains listed below, sequenced in a study of CD8+CD57+ T cells in acquired aplastic anemia. Genomic DNA, the template, was used for profiling of the TCR beta VDJ and CDR3. One entry per CDR3 protein results from TCRdb running MiXCR on the reads. Among 150,000 to 200,000 distinct CDR3 sequences listed, about three fifths were seen once. The sequencing sample was made of sorted CD4+, CD8+, or CD8+CD57+ T cells (not recorded which) from PBMCs. The receptors were gathered from a human donor with severe aplastic anemia or a healthy control (not recorded which).

The genes are TRBV7-2 and TRBJ1-1; 9 nucleotides match TRBD1. The V gene end was trimmed by 3 bases and the J gene end by 8 bases; junction bases not matched to a gene: 7. The CDR3 sequence is 14 residues long. Germline V gene lookup returns CDR1 SGHTA and CDR2 FQGNSA. The CDR3 DNA follows: TGTGCCAGCAGCTTCAACACCGGGACAGGGGAAGCTTTCTTT. Its protein product is CASSFNTGTGEAFF. Together with reference TRBV7-2 and TRBJ1-1, the CDR3 gives the full variable domain: GAGVSQSPSNKVTEKGKDVELRCDPISGHTALYWYRQSLGQGLEFLIYFQGNSAPDKSGLPSDRFSAERTGGSVSTLTIQRTQQEDSAVYLCASSFNTGTGEAFFGQGTRLTVV.

The V and J genes are TRBV6-2 or TRBV6-3 and TRBJ2-7; D is unresolved. V lost 2 bases and J lost 6, with 11 bases in between. From germline, CDR1 is MNHEY and CDR2 SVGEGT. The CDR3 length is 13 residues. The CDR3 spells CASSYGSISEQYF. The CDR3 region has the DNA TGTGCCAGCAGTTACGGGTCTATATCCGAGCAGTACTTC.

The V gene is TRBV6-1, the J gene TRBJ2-4, with 10 bases lining up with TRBD1. Looked up from germline, CDR1 is MNHNS and CDR2 is SASEGT. The CDR3 is 21 amino acids. Unmatched junction bases numbered 16, after V lost 2 bases and J lost 0 bases. CDR3 in DNA: TGTGCCAGCAGTGAAAGAGAGTCGGGACAGGGGTTCAACTTAGCCAAAAACATTCAGTACTTC. Amino acids: CASSERESGQGFNLAKNIQYF.

This clonotype was seen more than once but under ten times. V gene TRBV15 combines with J gene TRBJ2-3, with D perhaps matching TRBD1 (5 bases). Trimming cost V 2 bases and J 1 base, with 7 bases left between them. CDR3 length equals 14 residues. Germline assignment: CDR1 LNHNV and CDR2 YYDKDF (reference sequence). The CDR3 sequence is CATSRQGGTDTQYF. In DNA, the CDR3 is TGTGCCACCAGCAGACAGGGTGGCACAGATACGCAGTATTTT.

Details on this clonotype: Compared with germline, one end of the junction differs, possibly owing to a read error. The V gene is TRBV5-8, the J gene TRBJ1-6, with D possibly matching TRBD1 (6 bases). Per germline, CDR1 SGHTS and CDR2 YDEGEE. The CDR3 totals 14 residues. Here the CDR3 DNA reads TGCGCCAGCAGCTTGGACAGTTTCGGATCACCCCTCCACTTT. Translating it yields CASSLDSFGSPLHF.

The J gene is TRBJ2-2, the V gene TRBV20-1; 11 bases map to TRBD2. The CDR3 runs 14 residues. Germline lookup yields CDR1 DFQATT and CDR2 SNEGSKA (reference sequence). V lost 5 bases to trimming and J lost 6 bases; unmatched junction nucleotides: 5. For the CDR3, the DNA is TGCAGTGCTCCCGGGACTAGCGGAGCCGGGGAGCTGTTTTTT. It specifies CSAPGTSGAGELFF.

This chain uses TRBV2 with TRBJ2-5, with 13 bases identical to TRBD2. The germline V gene has CDR1 SNHLY and CDR2 FYNNEI. The CDR3 has 14 residues. J gave up 1 base and V 9 bases, and 2 bases lay outside the gene matches. CDR3 region: CASGLAGAQETQYF. The DNA for the CDR3 is TGTGCCAGTGGACTAGCGGGAGCCCAAGAGACCCAGTACTTC.

The rearrangement links TRBV2 to TRBJ2-1; TRBD2 matches 16 bases. Germline V gene data show CDR1 as SNHLY and CDR2 as FYNNEI. The CDR3 has 19 residues. The V segment lost 5 bases and the J segment 7 bases; nucleotides outside the gene matches: 14. The chain's CDR3 is CASSYSKGLAGGPGNEQFF. As DNA, the CDR3 is TGTGCCAGCAGTTACTCGAAGGGACTAGCGGGGGGGCCGGGGAATGAGCAGTTCTTC.

This clonotype came up a few times. V usage is TRBV15 and J usage is TRBJ1-5; 8 bases are a match to TRBD1. Trimming removed 3 bases from V and 12 bases from J; junction bases left unmatched: 7. The CDR3 loop spans 13 amino acids. CDR1 and CDR2 (germline): LNHNV, YYDKDF (reference sequence). The CDR3 region has the DNA TGTGCCACCAGCAGGGATCGGACAGGGCTCCAGCATTTT. It translates to CATSRDRTGLQHF.

With regard to this clonotype: The germline gene is not matched at one end of the junction; a read error may be the cause. This chain joins TRBV2 and TRBJ2-1; possibly TRBD2 for D (5 bases). This CDR3 comprises 16 residues. The germline V gene has CDR1 SNHLY and CDR2 FYNNEI. The CDR3 is CASSLTRTGSYSEQFF. CDR3 nucleotides: TGTGCCAGCAGTCTAACCCGGACTGGGAGCTACAGTGAGCAGTTCTTC.

This clonotype was seen more than once but under ten times. The gene calls are TRBV20-1 and TRBJ2-1, with 13 bases aligning to TRBD2. From germline, CDR1 is DFQATT and CDR2 SNEGSKA (reference sequence). The CDR3 runs to 18 residues. After removal of 5 bases from V and 8 bases from J, the junction contained 18 bases not matched to a gene. The CDR3 region is CSASRRGTSGIAGHEQFF. The CDR3 nucleotides read TGCAGTGCTTCTCGTCGCGGGACTAGCGGGATCGCCGGCCATGAGCAGTTCTTC.

The V call is TRBV20-1, the J call TRBJ1-2; unclear D gene. The CDR3 runs to 12 residues. Germline CDR1 and CDR2: DFQATT and SNEGSKA (reference sequence). V lost 0 bases and J 6 bases, leaving 8 bases between the germline ends. The CDR3 DNA reads TGCAGTGCTAGAGACAACTACGATGGCTACACCTTC. Translation: CSARDNYDGYTF.

The table lists this clonotype with a count of one. The CDR3 loop reads CASRRTDTSFNEQFF. As DNA, the CDR3 is TGTGCCAGCAGACGGACAGATACCTCGTTCAATGAGCAGTTCTTC. This chain links TRBV3-1 with TRBJ2-1, with D perhaps matching TRBD1 (6 bases). The CDR3 covers 15 residues. Trimming shortened V by 6 bases and J by 6 bases, and 18 bases separated the two germline ends. Germline V gene lookup returns CDR1 LGHDT and CDR2 YNNKEL (reference sequence).

The V gene is TRBV7-8, the J gene TRBJ1-1, with D tentatively TRBD1 (6 bases). V lost 3 bases to trimming and J lost 0 bases, with 8 bases between them. The V gene's germline CDR1 is SGHVS and CDR2 FQNEAQ. This CDR3 spans 14 amino acids. CDR3 in amino acids: CASSFGQLNTEAFF. The CDR3, as DNA: TGTGCCAGCAGCTTCGGACAGTTGAACACTGAAGCTTTCTTT.

This clonotype was observed a few times. The chain couples TRBV29-1 to TRBJ1-6; D remains ambiguous. V lost 4 bases and J 7 bases, leaving 8 bases between the germline ends. The CDR3 extends over 12 amino acids. Germline CDR1 reads SQVTM; CDR2 reads ANQGSEA. CDR3 DNA: TGCAGCGTTGTAGGCAGCAATTCACCCCTCCACTTT. The encoded protein is CSVVGSNSPLHF. The variable domain in full, with the rest retrieved from reference TRBV29-1 and TRBJ1-6, is SAVISQKPSRDICQRGTSLTIQCQVDSQVTMMFWYRQQPGQSLTLIATANQGSEATYESGFVIDKFPISRPNLTFSTLTVSNMSPEDSSIYLCSVVGSNSPLHFGNGTRLTVT.

The V gene is TRBV20-1, the J gene TRBJ2-5, with 10 positions matching TRBD1. Unmatched junction bases numbered 8, after V lost 5 bases and J lost 8 bases. CDR1 and CDR2 (germline): DFQATT, SNEGSKA (reference sequence). The CDR3 sequence is 13 residues long. The CDR3 region has the DNA TGCAGTGCTGGACCCGGGACAGGGGAAACCCAGTACTTC. It codes for CSAGPGTGETQYF.

This chain joins TRBV5-1 and TRBJ2-3, with D maybe TRBD2 (5 bases). V shed 0 bases and J shed 4 bases, with 9 bases lying between them. CDR1 SGHRS and CDR2 YFSETQ come from the germline V gene. The length of the CDR3 is 14 residues. The CDR3 region has the DNA TGCGCCAGCAGCTTGGAGGCGGGTTCAGATACGCAGTATTTT. Residues: CASSLEAGSDTQYF. The complete variable domain, with remaining parts taken from reference TRBV5-1 and TRBJ2-3, reads KAGVTQTPRYLIKTRGQQVTLSCSPISGHRSVSWYQQTPGQGLQFLFEYFSETQRNKGNFPGRFSGRQFSNSRSEMNVSTLELGDSALYLCASSLEAGSDTQYFGPGTRLTVL.

This clonotype has more than one count but fewer than ten. The gene calls are TRBV4-1 and TRBJ2-5, with 9 bases identical to TRBD1. The trim removed 0 bases at V and 5 bases at J, leaving 4 bases unmatched. The CDR3 spans 15 residues. CDR1 is MGHRA, CDR2 YSYEKL, per germline. The CDR3 loop is CASSQEDRGWETQYF. Written as DNA, the CDR3 is TGCGCCAGCAGCCAAGAAGACAGGGGGTGGGAGACCCAGTACTTC.

The chain links TRBV11-2 to TRBJ1-3; possibly TRBD1 for D (5 bases). This CDR3 comprises 14 residues. V was clipped by 1 base and J by 4 bases, with 8 bases between them. Germline CDR1 is SGHAT and CDR2 is FQNNGV. CDR3 DNA: TGTGCCAGCAGCTTAGCAGGGACGGGAAACACCATATATTTT. Its translation is CASSLAGTGNTIYF.

The chain recombines TRBV25-1 with TRBJ2-7; the D gene is possibly TRBD1 (6 bases). CDR3 length: 13 residues. V was pared by 7 bases and J by 1 base, with 11 bases between. CDR1 and CDR2 (germline): MGHDK, SYGVNS. The CDR3 nucleotides read TGTGCCAGCAAAAAGACAGGTTCCTACGAGCAGTACTTC. The encoded protein is CASKKTGSYEQYF.

The table lists this clonotype with a count of one. This chain connects TRBV5-1 to TRBJ1-1; D remains unclear. Germline CDR1 and CDR2: SGHRS and YFSETQ. The length of the CDR3 is 14 residues. Trimming shortened V by 0 bases and J by 1 base, and 7 bases separated the two germline ends. CDR3 residues: CASSLATANTEAFF. CDR3 bases: TGCGCCAGCAGCTTGGCCACAGCGAACACTGAAGCTTTCTTT.

This clonotype was seen many times. The chain couples TRBV19 to TRBJ1-5; D is uncertain. V lost 5 bases to trimming and J lost 1 base, with 9 bases between them. CDR1 LNHDA and CDR2 SQIVND come from the germline V gene (reference sequence). The length of the CDR3 is 14 residues. CDR3 sequence reads: CASSVGRSNQPQHF. CDR3 sequence (DNA): TGTGCCAGTAGTGTGGGGAGGAGCAATCAGCCCCAGCATTTT. Complete variable domain (other parts from reference TRBV19 and TRBJ1-5): DGGITQSPKYLFRKEGQNVTLSCEQNLNHDAMYWYRQDPGQGLRLIYYSQIVNDFQKGDIAEGYSVSREKKESFPLTVTSAQKNPTAFYLCASSVGRSNQPQHFGDGTRLSIL.

The table lists this clonotype with many counts. The rearrangement joins TRBV9 to TRBJ2-7, with 7 nucleotides matching TRBD1. Trimming took 0 bases from V and 3 from J; bases not matched to a gene: 6. The CDR3 has 15 amino acids. CDR1 and CDR2 (germline): SGDLS, YYNGEE. The CDR3 coding sequence is TGTGCCAGCAGCGTAGTAGGGGACAGTTACTACGAGCAGTACTTC. This gives the protein CASSVVGDSYYEQYF.

This clonotype was seen repeatedly, ten times or more. This sequence joins TRBV7-8 and TRBJ1-2; D not certain. Germline V gives CDR1 SGHVS, CDR2 FQNEAQ. There are 12 residues in the CDR3. The V and J ends lost 8 bases and 8 bases respectively, with 15 bases between them. The CDR3 DNA reads as TGTGCCAGCGGAGAAGAGGTGGGAGGCTACACCTTC. Translating it yields CASGEEVGGYTF.

The gene calls are TRBV5-1 and TRBJ2-6; 7 bases agree with TRBD1. The CDR3 totals 18 residues. Germline V lookup: CDR1 SGHRS, CDR2 YFSETQ. V shed 3 bases and J 0 bases; nucleotides not matched to a gene: 9. The CDR3 region is CASSSRTGVSSGANVLTF. CDR3 DNA: TGCGCCAGCAGCTCCCGGACAGGCGTAAGCTCTGGGGCCAACGTCCTGACTTTC.